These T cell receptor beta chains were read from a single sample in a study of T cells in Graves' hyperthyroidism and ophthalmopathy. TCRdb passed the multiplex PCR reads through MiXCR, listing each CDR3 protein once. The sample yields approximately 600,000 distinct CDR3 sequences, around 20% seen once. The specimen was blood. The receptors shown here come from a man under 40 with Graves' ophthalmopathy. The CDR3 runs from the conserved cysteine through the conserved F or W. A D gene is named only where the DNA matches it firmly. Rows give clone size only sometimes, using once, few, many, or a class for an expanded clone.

CASSSTGGGTYEQYF | TGTGCCAGCAGTTCTACAGGGGGGGGAACCTACGAGCAGTACTTC | TRBJ2-7 | few | . | TRBV6-1
CASSLELATNEKLSF | TGTGCCAGCAGCTTGGAGCTTGCAACTAATGAAAAACTGTCTTTT | TRBJ1-4 | . | . | TRBV5-5
CASSGRGSNQPQHF | TGTGCCAGCAGCGGAAGGGGTAGCAATCAGCCCCAGCATTTT | TRBJ1-5 | many | . | TRBV3-1
CSARALFNEQYF | TGCAGTGCTAGAGCCCTGTTCAACGAGCAGTACTTC | TRBJ2-7 | few | . | TRBV20-1
CASSQFLANEQFF | TGTGCCAGCAGCCAGTTCCTAGCAAATGAGCAGTTCTTC | TRBJ2-1 | many | . | TRBV3-1
CASSMGEGGYNQPQHF | TGTGCCAGCAGTATGGGTGAAGGGGGTTACAATCAGCCCCAGCATTTT | TRBJ1-5 | few | . | TRBV6-1
CASSPTSGDADTQYF | TGCGCCAGCAGCCCCACCTCGGGGGACGCAGATACGCAGTATTTT | TRBJ2-3 | many | . | TRBV5-1
CASSIPSSGTSGYEQYF | TGTGCCAGTAGTATCCCTTCCTCCGGGACTAGCGGCTACGAGCAGTACTTC | TRBJ2-7 | . | TRBD2 | TRBV19
CASSPPGRSGPYEQYF | TGTGCCAGCTCACCCCCGGGACGGAGCGGACCCTACGAGCAGTACTTC | TRBJ2-7 | few | . | TRBV18
CASSSPPGTSAHNEQFF | TGTGCCAGCAGTTCGCCCCCGGGGACTAGCGCGCACAATGAGCAGTTCTTC | TRBJ2-1 | many | TRBD2 | TRBV2
CASTIADSYNEQFF | TGTGCCAGTACGATAGCGGACTCCTACAATGAGCAGTTCTTC | TRBJ2-1 | . | . | TRBV6-2/TRBV6-3
CATSAAAGNQPQHF | TGTGCCACCAGTGCGGCAGCGGGCAATCAGCCCCAGCATTTT | TRBJ1-5 | . | . | TRBV24-1
CASSLAGGLSYEQYF | TGTGCCAGCAGCTTAGCGGGAGGACTCTCCTACGAGCAGTACTTC | TRBJ2-7 | many | . | TRBV7-2
CASSYMTGGYDEQFF | TGTGCCAGCAGCTATATGACGGGAGGATACGATGAGCAGTTCTTC | TRBJ2-1 | . | TRBD2 | TRBV7-9
CATSDGGVNTEAFF | TGTGCCACCAGTGATGGGGGCGTAAACACTGAAGCTTTCTTT | TRBJ1-1 | many | . | TRBV24-1
CASSLRTSGRPDTQYF | TGTGCCAGCAGCTTACGGACTAGCGGGAGACCAGATACGCAGTATTTT | TRBJ2-3 | many | TRBD2 | TRBV7-2
CASQTARMNTEAFF | TGTGCCAGCCAAACCGCCCGGATGAACACTGAAGCTTTCTTT | TRBJ1-1 | few | . | TRBV28
CASSLGGLAGAETQYF | TGTGCCAGCAGCTTAGGGGGACTAGCGGGAGCAGAGACCCAGTACTTC | TRBJ2-5 | . | TRBD2 | TRBV7-9
CASSEQGSSYEQYF | TGTGCCAGCAGTGAACAGGGTAGTTCCTACGAGCAGTACTTC | TRBJ2-7 | . | . | TRBV6-1
CASSPGAWSYNEQFF | TGTGCCAGCTCCCCCGGAGCTTGGTCCTACAATGAGCAGTTCTTC | TRBJ2-1 | . | . | TRBV18
CATLGSGELFF | TGTGCCACCCTAGGGAGCGGGGAGCTGTTTTTT | TRBJ2-2 | . | . | TRBV10-3
CATSSTTYRTDTQYF | TGTGCCACCAGTAGCACCACTTACAGGACAGATACGCAGTATTTT | TRBJ2-3 | many | . | TRBV24-1
CASSSPGTPAIDEAFF | TGTGCCAGCAGCTCTCCCGGGACTCCCGCGATAGATGAAGCTTTCTTT | TRBJ1-1 | many | . | TRBV11-2
CAWSVQDNSPLHF | TGTGCCTGGAGTGTGCAGGATAATTCACCCCTCCACTTT | TRBJ1-6 | many | . | TRBV30
CASSPSSGNSYNEQFF | TGTGCCAGCAGTCCCTCTAGCGGGAATTCCTACAATGAGCAGTTCTTC | TRBJ2-1 | many | TRBD2 | TRBV11-2
CASSPAGGSSNQPQHF | TGTGCCAGCTCACCCGCGGGGGGGTCCTCCAATCAGCCCCAGCATTTT | TRBJ1-5 | . | . | TRBV18